These 16 T cell receptor beta chains share one sample of origin, sequenced in a study of CXCR3-negative and CXCR3-positive naive CD8 T cells. UMI-labeled 5' RACE yielded the TRB cDNA libraries. TCRdb re-called the 5' RACE reads; every CDR3 protein appears as one record, without DNA. Here the sample table reports around 140,000 distinct CDR3 sequences. The sequenced sample was naive CXCR3- CD8+ T cells from blood. Subset indicated: CD45RO-CCR7+CD27+CD95- naive CD8+ T cells lacking CXCR3 (TNR3-). The receptors were gathered from a human donor in good health. Some clones in this sample may be carry-over from other donors' samples.

The J gene is TRBJ2-1, the V gene TRBV28; the TCRdb D gene call, TRBD2, has no DNA to confirm it. Looked up from germline, CDR1 is MDHEN and CDR2 is SYDVKM. The length of the CDR3 is 19 residues. The CDR3 spells CASSSPGLAGDSPYNEQFF.

The CDR3 is CASSAGLGGNQPQHF. The chain employs TRBV9 and TRBJ1-5; TCRdb's D call, TRBD1, is unchecked because there is no DNA. CDR1 and CDR2 (germline): SGDLS, YYNGEE. This CDR3 contains 15 residues.

The chain uses TRBV28 and TRBJ2-2; TCRdb indicates TRBD1, and absent DNA this call remains unverified. This CDR3 spans 16 amino acids. Germline values: CDR1 MDHEN, CDR2 SYDVKM. The CDR3 spells CASSSTGGPYTGELFF.

The chain recombines TRBV7-9 with TRBJ2-5; TCRdb calls TRBD2, which cannot be checked without DNA. Germline V gene data show CDR1 as SEHNR and CDR2 as FQNEAQ (reference sequence). The CDR3 has 18 residues. The CDR3 sequence is CASSLGLGAGEGKETQYF.

The chain carries TRBV12-3 or TRBV12-4 and TRBJ1-2. The CDR3 length is 13 residues. The CDR3 reads CASSLAGYNGYTF.

The gene calls are TRBV7-2 and TRBJ1-4; TCRdb indicates TRBD1, and absent DNA this call remains unverified. CDR1 and CDR2 (germline): SGHTA, FQGNSA. The CDR3 has 15 amino acids. This CDR3 reads CASSSRTGLNEKLFF.

This rearrangement joins TRBV12-3 or TRBV12-4 to TRBJ2-1; TCRdb names TRBD2, which stays unverified in the absence of DNA. The CDR3 consists of 18 residues. The CDR3 sequence is CASSLLASGSWAYNEQFF.

CDR3 region: CSVILAGGSSYNERFF. The V call is TRBV29-1, the J call TRBJ2-1; TCRdb's D call of TRBD2 is untestable without DNA. The germline CDR1 and CDR2 sequences are SQVTM and ANQGSEA. The CDR3 totals 16 residues.

The gene calls are TRBV7-3 and TRBJ2-6. This CDR3 has 16 residues. CDR1 SGHTA and CDR2 FQGTGA come from the germline V gene. The chain's CDR3 is CASSLGWGTGANVLTF. The whole variable domain, filled in from reference TRBV7-3 and TRBJ2-6, reads GAGVSQTPSNKVTEKGKYVELRCDPISGHTALYWYRQSLGQGPEFLIYFQGTGAADDSGLPNDRFFAVRPEGSVSTLKIQRTERGDSAVYLCASSLGWGTGANVLTFGAGSRLTVL.

The CDR3 sequence: CSVVALAVEPYEQYF. The genes are TRBV29-1 and TRBJ2-7; with no DNA, the TCRdb D assignment of TRBD2 cannot be verified. Germline CDR1 and CDR2: SQVTM and ANQGSEA. This CDR3 spans 15 amino acids.

The CDR3 here is CASKDRLDYEQYF. The chain carries TRBV12-3 or TRBV12-4 and TRBJ2-7; no DNA is available, so the TRBD1 call from TCRdb remains unchecked. There are 13 residues in the CDR3.

V gene TRBV5-1 combines with J gene TRBJ2-2; TCRdb designates TRBD2, a call that cannot be tested without DNA. Germline V CDR1 and CDR2: SGHRS, YFSETQ. This CDR3 has 16 residues. CDR3 residues: CASSLEYPGNTGELFF.

The CDR3 region is CAGQTGWETGELFF. V is TRBV6-1 and J is TRBJ2-2; TCRdb returns TRBD1, unconfirmable since there is no DNA. The CDR3 has 14 amino acids. Per the germline V gene, CDR1 is MNHNS and CDR2 is SASEGT.

The chain carries TRBV10-3 and TRBJ2-1; TCRdb's D gene call, TRBD1, goes unchecked for lack of DNA. Germline assignment: CDR1 ENHRY and CDR2 SYGVKD. This CDR3 has 18 amino acids. The CDR3 loop is CAISESLGLGAIGNEQFF.

This chain connects TRBV7-6 to TRBJ2-5; the D gene TCRdb calls, TRBD1, cannot be checked with no DNA. The CDR3 runs 16 residues. Looked up from germline, CDR1 is SGHVS and CDR2 is FNYEAQ. The CDR3 spells CASRPYGTGGVETQYF.

This chain uses TRBV2 with TRBJ2-4; TCRdb selects TRBD1, and the lack of DNA leaves this call unchecked. The CDR3 consists of 20 residues. Germline CDR1 reads SNHLY; CDR2 reads FYNNEI. The chain's CDR3 is CASSDGGFGTLKIAKNIQYF.